The clone carrying this TCR beta chain has only one observation. As yet, its antigen is unknown. The source of the sample is a study of T cell responses to AZD1222 COVID-19 vaccine. Study at large: Analysis merged second doses at about 4 or about 12 weeks.

Measured with immunoSEQ multiplex PCR; TCRdb has only the in-frame clones, and not every one. The table has some 160,000 clones, 92% seen once; the top ten hold 1.5% to 2%. With 3 bases clipped from V and 9 bases from J, the junction kept 8 bases outside the gene matches. This CDR3 has 14 residues. Looked up from germline, CDR1 is KGHSH and CDR2 is LQKENI. Regarding the study as a whole: It should be noted that donors were predominantly white British and more often female, and clonal diversity was possibly underestimated. After two AZD1222 doses, spike-specific TCR breadth and depth rose versus day 0.

The TCR was taken from an adult in good health. The material sequenced was peripheral blood, taken on day 0 of AZD1222 vaccination. The rearrangement uses TRBV18 and TRBJ1-3, with 7 bases matching TRBD1. CDR3 in amino acids: CASSPPTGWSTIYF. CDR3 DNA: TGTGCCAGCTCACCTCCGACAGGGTGGAGCACCATATATTTT.